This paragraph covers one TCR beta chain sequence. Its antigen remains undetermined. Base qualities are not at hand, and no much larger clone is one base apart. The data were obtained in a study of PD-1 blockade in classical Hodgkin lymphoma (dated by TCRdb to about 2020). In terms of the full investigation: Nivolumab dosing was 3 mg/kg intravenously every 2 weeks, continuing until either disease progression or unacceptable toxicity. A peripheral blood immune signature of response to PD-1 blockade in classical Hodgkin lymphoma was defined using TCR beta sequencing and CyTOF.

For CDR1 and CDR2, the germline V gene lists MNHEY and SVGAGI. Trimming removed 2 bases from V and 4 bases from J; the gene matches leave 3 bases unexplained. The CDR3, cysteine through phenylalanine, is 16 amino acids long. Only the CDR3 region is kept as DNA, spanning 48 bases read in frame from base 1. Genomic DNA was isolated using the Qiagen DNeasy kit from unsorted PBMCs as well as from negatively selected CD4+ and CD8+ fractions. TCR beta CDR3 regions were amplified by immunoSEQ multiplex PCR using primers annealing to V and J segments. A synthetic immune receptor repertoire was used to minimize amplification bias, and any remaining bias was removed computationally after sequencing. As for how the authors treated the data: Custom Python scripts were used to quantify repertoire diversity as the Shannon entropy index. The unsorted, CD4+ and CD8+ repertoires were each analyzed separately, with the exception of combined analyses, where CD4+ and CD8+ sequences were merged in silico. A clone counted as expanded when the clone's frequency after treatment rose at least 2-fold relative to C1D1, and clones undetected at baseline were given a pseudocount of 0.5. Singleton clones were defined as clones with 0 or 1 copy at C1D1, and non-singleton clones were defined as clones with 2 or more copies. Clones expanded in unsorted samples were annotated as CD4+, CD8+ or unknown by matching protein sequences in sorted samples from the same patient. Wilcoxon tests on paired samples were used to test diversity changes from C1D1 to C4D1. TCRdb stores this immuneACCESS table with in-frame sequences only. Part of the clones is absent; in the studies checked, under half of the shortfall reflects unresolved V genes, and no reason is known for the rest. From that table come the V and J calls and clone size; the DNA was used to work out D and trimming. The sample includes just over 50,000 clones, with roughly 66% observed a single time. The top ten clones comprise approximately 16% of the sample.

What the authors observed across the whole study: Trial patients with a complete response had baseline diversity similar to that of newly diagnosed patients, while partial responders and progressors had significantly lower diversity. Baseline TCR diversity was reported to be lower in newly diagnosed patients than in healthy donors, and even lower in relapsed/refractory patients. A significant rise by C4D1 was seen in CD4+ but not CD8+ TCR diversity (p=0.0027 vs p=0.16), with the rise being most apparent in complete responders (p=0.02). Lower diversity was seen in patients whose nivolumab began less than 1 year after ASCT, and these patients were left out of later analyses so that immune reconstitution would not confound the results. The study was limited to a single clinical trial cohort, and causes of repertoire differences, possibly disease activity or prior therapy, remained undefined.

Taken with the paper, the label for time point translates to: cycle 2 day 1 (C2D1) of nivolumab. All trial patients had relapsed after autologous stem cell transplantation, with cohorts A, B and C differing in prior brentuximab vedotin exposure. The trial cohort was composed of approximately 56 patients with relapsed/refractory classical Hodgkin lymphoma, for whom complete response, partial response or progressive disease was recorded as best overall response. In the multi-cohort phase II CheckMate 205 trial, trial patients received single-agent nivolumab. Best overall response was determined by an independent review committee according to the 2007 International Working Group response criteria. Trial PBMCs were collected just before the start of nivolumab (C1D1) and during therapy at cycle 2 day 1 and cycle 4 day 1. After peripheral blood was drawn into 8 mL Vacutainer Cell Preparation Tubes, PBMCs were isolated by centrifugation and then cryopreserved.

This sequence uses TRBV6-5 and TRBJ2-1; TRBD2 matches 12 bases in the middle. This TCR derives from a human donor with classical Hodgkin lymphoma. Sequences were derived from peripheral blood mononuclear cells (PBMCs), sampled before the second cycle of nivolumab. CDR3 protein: CASSYDGLAGYNEQFF. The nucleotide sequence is TGTGCCAGCAGTTACGACGGACTAGCGGGATACAATGAGCAGTTCTTC.